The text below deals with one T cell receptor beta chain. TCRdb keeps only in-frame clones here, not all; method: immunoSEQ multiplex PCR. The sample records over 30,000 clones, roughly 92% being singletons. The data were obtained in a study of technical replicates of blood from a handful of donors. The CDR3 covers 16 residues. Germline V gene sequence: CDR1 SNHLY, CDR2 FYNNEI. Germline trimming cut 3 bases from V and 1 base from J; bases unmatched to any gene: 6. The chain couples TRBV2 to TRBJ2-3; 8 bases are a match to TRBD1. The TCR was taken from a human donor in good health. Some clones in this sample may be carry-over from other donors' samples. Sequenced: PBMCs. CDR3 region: CASSDDRGFRTDTQYF. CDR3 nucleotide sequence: TGTGCCAGCAGTGACGACAGGGGATTCCGCACAGATACGCAGTATTTT.